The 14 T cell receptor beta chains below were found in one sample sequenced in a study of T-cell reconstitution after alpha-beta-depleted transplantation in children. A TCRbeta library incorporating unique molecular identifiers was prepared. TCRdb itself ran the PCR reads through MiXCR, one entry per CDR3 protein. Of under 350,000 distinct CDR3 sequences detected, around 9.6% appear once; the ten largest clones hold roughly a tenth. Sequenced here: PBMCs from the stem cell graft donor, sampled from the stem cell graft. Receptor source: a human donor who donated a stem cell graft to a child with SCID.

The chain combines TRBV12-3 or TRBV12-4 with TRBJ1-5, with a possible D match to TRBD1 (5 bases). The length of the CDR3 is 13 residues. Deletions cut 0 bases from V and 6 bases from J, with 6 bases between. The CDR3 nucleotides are TGTGCCAGCAGTTTAGCGAGGGGTCAGCCCCAGCATTTT. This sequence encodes CASSLARGQPQHF.

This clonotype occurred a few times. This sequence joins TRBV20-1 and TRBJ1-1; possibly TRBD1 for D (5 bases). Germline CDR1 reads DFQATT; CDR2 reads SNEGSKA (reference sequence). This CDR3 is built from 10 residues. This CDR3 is CRAGGTEAFF. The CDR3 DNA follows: TGCAGGGCCGGGGGGACTGAAGCTTTCTTT.

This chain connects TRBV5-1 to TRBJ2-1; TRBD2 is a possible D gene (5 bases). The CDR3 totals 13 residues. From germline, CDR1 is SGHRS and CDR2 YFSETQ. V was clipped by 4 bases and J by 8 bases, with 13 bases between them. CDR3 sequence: CASSAHMEDEQFF. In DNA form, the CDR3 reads TGCGCCAGCAGCGCACACATGGAGGATGAGCAGTTCTTC.

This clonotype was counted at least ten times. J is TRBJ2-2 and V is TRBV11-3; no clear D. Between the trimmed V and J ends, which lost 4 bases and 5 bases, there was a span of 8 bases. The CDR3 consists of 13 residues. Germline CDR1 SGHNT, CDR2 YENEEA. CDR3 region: CASSSYRTGELFF. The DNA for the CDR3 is TGTGCCAGCAGCTCCTATAGGACCGGGGAGCTGTTTTTT. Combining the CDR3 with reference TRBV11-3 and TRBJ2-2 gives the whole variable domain EAGVVQSPRYKIIEKKQPVAFWCNPISGHNTLYWYLQNLGQGPELLIRYENEEAVDDSQLPKDRFSAERLKGVDSTLKIQPAELGDSAVYLCASSSYRTGELFFGEGSRLTVL.

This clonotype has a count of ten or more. DNA for the CDR3: TGTGCCAGCAACGCTGGGGCGAACGGGGAGCTGTTTTTT. This sequence encodes CASNAGANGELFF. The chain links TRBV5-6 to TRBJ2-2; tentative D call: TRBD1 (5 bases). Germline lookup yields CDR1 SGHDT and CDR2 YYEEEE. Trimming shortened V by 6 bases and J by 7 bases, and 13 bases separated the two germline ends. The CDR3 loop spans 13 amino acids.

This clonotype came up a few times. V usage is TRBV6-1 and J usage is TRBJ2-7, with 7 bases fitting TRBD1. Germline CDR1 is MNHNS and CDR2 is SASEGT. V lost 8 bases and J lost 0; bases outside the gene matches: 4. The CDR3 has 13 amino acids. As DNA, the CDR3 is TGTGCCAGCTCGGGGACAGCCTCCTACGAGCAGTACTTC. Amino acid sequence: CASSGTASYEQYF.

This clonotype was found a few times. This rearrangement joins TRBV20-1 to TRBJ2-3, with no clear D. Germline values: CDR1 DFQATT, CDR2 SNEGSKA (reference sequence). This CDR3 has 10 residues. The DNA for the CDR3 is TGCAGAGGTCGCGAGGATACGCAGTATTTT. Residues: CRGREDTQYF.

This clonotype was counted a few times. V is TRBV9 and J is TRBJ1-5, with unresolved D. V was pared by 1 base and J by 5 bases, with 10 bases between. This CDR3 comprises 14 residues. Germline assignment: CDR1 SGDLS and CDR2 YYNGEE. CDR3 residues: CASSVRAGDQPQHF. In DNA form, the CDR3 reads TGTGCCAGCAGCGTACGGGCCGGGGATCAGCCCCAGCATTTT.

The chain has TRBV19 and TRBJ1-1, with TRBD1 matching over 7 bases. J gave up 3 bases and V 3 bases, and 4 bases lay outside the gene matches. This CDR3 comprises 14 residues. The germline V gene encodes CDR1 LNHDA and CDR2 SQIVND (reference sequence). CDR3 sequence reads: CASSITGADTEAFF. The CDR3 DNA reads TGTGCCAGTAGTATCACAGGGGCGGACACTGAAGCTTTCTTT.

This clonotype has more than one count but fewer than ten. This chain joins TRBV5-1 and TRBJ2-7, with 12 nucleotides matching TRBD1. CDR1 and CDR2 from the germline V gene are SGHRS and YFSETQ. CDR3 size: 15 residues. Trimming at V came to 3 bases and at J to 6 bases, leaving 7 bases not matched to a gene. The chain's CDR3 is CASSSRDRGPGEQYF. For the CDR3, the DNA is TGCGCCAGCAGCTCCCGGGACAGGGGGCCGGGCGAGCAGTACTTC.

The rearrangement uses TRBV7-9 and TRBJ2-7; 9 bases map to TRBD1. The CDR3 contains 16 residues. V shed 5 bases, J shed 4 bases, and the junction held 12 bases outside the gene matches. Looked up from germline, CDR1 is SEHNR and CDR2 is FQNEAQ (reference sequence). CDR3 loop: CASSPRQGVVFYEQYF. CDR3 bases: TGTGCCAGCAGCCCAAGACAGGGGGTTGTTTTTTACGAGCAGTACTTC.

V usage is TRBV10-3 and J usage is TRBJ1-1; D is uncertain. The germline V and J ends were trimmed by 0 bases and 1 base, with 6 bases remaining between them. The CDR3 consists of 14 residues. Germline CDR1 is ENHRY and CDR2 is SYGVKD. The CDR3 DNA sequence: TGTGCCATCAGTGAGTCGATACAGAACACTGAAGCTTTCTTT. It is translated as CAISESIQNTEAFF.

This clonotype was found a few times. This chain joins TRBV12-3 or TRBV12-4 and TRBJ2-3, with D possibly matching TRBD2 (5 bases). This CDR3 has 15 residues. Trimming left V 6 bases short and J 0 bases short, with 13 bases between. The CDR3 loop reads CASRPLGQSTDTQYF. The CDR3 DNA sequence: TGTGCCAGCAGGCCACTAGGGCAAAGCACAGATACGCAGTATTTT.

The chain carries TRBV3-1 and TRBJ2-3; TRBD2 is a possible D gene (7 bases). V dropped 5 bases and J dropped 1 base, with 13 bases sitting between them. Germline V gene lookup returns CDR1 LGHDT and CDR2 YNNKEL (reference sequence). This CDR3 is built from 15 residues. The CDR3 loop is CASSSRGAGTDTQYF. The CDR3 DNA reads TGTGCCAGCAGCTCCCGGGGGGCTGGCACAGATACGCAGTATTTT.